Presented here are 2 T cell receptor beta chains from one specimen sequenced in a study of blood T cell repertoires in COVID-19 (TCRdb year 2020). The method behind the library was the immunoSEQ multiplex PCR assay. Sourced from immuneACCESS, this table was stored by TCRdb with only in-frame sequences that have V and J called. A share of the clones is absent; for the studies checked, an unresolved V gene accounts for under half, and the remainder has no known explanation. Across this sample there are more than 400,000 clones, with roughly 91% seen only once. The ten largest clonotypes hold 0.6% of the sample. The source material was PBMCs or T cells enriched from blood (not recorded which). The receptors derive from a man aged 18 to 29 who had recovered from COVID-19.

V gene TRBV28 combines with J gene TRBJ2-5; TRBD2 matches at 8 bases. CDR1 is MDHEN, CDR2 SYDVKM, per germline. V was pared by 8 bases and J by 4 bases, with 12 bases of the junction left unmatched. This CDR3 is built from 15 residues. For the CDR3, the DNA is TGTGCCAGCTCCGCCGGGGGGGTTGCGGGAGAGACCCAGTACTTC. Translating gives CASSAGGVAGETQYF. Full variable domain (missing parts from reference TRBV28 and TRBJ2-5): DVKVTQSSRYLVKRTGEKVFLECVQDMDHENMFWYRQDPGLGLRLIYFSYDVKMKEKGDIPEGYSVSREKKERFSLILESASTNQTSMYLCASSAGGVAGETQYFGPGTRLLVL.

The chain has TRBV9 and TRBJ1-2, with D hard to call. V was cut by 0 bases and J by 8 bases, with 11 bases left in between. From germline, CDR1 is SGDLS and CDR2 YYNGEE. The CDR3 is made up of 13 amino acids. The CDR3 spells CASSVDPTWGYTF. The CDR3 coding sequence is TGTGCCAGCAGCGTAGACCCCACTTGGGGCTACACCTTC.